This section outlines one T cell receptor beta chain sequence together with its context. Which antigen it targets is not known. No base quality information exists; no much larger clone differs at one position. The data stem from a study of patients and donors after allogeneic stem cell transplantation (dated by TCRdb to the early 2020s). The protocol used for the library was RT-PCR. Sequenced on a NextSeq 550. The public sequencing data were trimmed at Q25 with fastp and processed into clonotypes with MiXCR by TCRdb, which kept only in-frame beta chains. CDR3 protein duplicates are merged, each entry listing the most common genes and DNA. In this sample the table shows under 200,000 distinct CDR3 sequences, around 28% of which occur a single time. The ten largest clones represent 3.2% of the sample. The clonotype comes from a human donor who was either an allogeneic HSCT recipient or a stem cell or donor lymphocyte infusion donor (not recorded which). It is not recorded whose cells these are; they may come from a transplant donor. The sequenced sample consisted of blood, either unsorted or a sorted T cell fraction (not recorded which).

The DNA reads as follows: TGTGCCAGCAGTTTCCGGACAGGGAGGTCCACAGATACGCAGTATTTT. This encodes CASSFRTGRSTDTQYF. This sequence uses TRBV27 and TRBJ2-3; TRBD1 agrees with 8 junctional bases. For CDR1 and CDR2, the germline V gene (reference sequence) lists MNHEY and SMNVEV. Trimming leaves V shorter by 3 bases and J shorter by 2 bases, with the junction holding 7 bases beyond the gene matches. There are 16 amino acids in the CDR3, from cysteine to phenylalanine inclusive. Solely the CDR3 DNA is kept, with 48 bases framed from the first base.